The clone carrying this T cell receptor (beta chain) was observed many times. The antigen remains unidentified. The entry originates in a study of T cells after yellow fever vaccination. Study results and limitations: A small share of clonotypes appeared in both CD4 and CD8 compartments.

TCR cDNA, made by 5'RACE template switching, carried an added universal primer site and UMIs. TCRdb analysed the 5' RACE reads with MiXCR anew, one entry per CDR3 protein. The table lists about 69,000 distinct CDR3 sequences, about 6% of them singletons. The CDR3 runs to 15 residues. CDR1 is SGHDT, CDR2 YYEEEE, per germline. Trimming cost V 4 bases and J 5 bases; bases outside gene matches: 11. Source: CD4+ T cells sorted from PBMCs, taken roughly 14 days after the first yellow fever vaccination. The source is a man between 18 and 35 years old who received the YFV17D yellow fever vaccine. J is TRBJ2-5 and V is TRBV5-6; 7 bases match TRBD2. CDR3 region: CASSLPPTSAETQYF. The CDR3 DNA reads TGTGCCAGCAGCCTACCCCCAACTAGCGCCGAGACCCAGTACTTC.